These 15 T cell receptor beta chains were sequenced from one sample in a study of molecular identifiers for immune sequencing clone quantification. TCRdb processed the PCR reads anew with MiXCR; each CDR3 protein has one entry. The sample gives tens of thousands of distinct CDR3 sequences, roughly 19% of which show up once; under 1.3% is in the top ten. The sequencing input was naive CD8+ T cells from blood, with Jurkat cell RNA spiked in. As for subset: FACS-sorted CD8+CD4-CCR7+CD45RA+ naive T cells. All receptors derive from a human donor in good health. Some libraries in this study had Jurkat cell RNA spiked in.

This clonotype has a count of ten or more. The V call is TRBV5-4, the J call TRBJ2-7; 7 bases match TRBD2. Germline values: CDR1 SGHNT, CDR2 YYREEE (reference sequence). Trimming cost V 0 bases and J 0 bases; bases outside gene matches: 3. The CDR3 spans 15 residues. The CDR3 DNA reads TGTGCCAGCAGCTTGGAGACGGGAGGCTCCTACGAGCAGTACTTC. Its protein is CASSLETGGSYEQYF.

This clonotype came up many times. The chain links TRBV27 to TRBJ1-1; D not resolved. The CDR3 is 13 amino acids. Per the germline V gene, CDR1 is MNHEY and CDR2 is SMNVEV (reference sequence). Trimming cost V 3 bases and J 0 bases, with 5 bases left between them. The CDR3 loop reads CASSFSMNTEAFF. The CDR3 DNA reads TGTGCCAGCAGTTTCTCCATGAACACTGAAGCTTTCTTT.

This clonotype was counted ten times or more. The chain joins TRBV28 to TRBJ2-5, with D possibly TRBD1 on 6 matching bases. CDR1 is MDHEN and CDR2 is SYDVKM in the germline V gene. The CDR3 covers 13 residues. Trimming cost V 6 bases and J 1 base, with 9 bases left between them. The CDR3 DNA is TGTGCCAGCAGCCGGGACATCCAAGAGACCCAGTACTTC. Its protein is CASSRDIQETQYF. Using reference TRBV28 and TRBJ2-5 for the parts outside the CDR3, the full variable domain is DVKVTQSSRYLVKRTGEKVFLECVQDMDHENMFWYRQDPGLGLRLIYFSYDVKMKEKGDIPEGYSVSREKKERFSLILESASTNQTSMYLCASSRDIQETQYFGPGTRLLVL.

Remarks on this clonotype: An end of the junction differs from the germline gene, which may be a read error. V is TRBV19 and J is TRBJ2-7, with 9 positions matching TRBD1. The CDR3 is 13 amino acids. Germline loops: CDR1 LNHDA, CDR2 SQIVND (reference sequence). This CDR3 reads CACSPGQGYEQYF. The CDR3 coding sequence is TGTGCCTGTAGCCCGGGACAGGGCTACGAGCAGTACTTC.

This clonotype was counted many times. The CDR3 DNA is TGTGCCAGCAGTTTGGGACGCTACGACGGACAGAACACCGGGGAGCTGTTTTTT. Amino acid sequence: CASSLGRYDGQNTGELFF. This chain links TRBV28 with TRBJ2-2; D may correspond to TRBD1 or TRBD2 (5 bases each). V lost 3 bases and J lost 1, with 18 bases in between. This CDR3 is built from 18 residues. CDR1 is MDHEN and CDR2 is SYDVKM in the germline V gene. Drawing the rest from reference TRBV28 and TRBJ2-2, the complete variable domain is DVKVTQSSRYLVKRTGEKVFLECVQDMDHENMFWYRQDPGLGLRLIYFSYDVKMKEKGDIPEGYSVSREKKERFSLILESASTNQTSMYLCASSLGRYDGQNTGELFFGEGSRLTVL.

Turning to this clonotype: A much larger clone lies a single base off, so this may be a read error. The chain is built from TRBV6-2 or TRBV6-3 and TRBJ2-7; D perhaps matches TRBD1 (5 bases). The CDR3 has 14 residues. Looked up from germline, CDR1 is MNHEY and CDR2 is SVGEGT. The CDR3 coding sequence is TGTGCCAGCAGTTACGCCAGGGTGGGCGACGAGCAGCACTTC. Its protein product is CASSYARVGDEQHF.

DNA of the CDR3: TGTGCCAGCAGCTCTACCCGCCCTCCGACCAACACCTACGAGCAGTACTTC. Amino acid sequence: CASSSTRPPTNTYEQYF. J is TRBJ2-7 and V is TRBV7-9, with D unclear. From germline, CDR1 is SEHNR and CDR2 FQNEAQ (reference sequence). CDR3 length equals 17 residues. V gave up 4 bases and J gave up 2 bases, with 21 bases separating them.

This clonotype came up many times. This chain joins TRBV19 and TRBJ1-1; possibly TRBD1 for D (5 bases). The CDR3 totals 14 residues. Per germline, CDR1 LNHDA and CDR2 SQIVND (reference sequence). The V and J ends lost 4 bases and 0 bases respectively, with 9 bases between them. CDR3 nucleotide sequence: TGTGCCAGTAGTACGGGGACCCTGAACACTGAAGCTTTCTTT. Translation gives CASSTGTLNTEAFF. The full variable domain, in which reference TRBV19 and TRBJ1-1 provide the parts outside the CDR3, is DGGITQSPKYLFRKEGQNVTLSCEQNLNHDAMYWYRQDPGQGLRLIYYSQIVNDFQKGDIAEGYSVSREKKESFPLTVTSAQKNPTAFYLCASSTGTLNTEAFFGQGTRLTVV.

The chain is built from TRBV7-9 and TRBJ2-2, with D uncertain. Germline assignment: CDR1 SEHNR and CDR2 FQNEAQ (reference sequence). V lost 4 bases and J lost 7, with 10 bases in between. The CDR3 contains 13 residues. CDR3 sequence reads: CASSSSLSGELFF. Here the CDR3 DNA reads TGTGCCAGCAGCTCATCCCTGAGCGGGGAGCTGTTTTTT.

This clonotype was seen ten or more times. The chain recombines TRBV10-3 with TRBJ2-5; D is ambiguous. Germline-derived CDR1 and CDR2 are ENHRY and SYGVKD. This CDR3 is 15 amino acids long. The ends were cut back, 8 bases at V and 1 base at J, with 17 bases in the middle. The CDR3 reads CAIASLPEAQETQYF. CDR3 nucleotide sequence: TGTGCCATCGCTTCCTTACCAGAGGCCCAAGAGACCCAGTACTTC.

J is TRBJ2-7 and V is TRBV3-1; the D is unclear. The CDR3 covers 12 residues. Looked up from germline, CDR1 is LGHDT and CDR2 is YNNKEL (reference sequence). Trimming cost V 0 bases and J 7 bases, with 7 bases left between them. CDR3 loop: CASSQDSPEQYF. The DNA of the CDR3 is TGTGCCAGCAGCCAAGATAGTCCAGAGCAGTACTTC.

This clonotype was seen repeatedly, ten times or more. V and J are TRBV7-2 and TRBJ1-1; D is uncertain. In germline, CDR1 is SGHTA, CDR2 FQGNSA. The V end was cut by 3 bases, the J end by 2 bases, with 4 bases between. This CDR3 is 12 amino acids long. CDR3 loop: CASSFFNTEAFF. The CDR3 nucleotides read TGTGCCAGCAGCTTCTTTAACACTGAAGCTTTCTTT.

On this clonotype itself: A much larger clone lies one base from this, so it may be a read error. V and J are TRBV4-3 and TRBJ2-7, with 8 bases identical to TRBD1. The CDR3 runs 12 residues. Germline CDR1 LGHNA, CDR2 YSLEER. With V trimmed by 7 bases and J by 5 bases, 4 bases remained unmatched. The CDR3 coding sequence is TGCGCCAGCATAGGACAGGGCGACGAGCAGTACTTC. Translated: CASIGQGDEQYF.

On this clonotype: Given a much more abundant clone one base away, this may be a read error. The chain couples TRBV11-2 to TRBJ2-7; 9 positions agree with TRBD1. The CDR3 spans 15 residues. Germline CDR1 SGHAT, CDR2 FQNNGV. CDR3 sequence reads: CASSPEKGQGYEQCF. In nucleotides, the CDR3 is TGTGCCAGCAGCCCAGAAAAGGGACAGGGCTACGAGCAGTGCTTC.

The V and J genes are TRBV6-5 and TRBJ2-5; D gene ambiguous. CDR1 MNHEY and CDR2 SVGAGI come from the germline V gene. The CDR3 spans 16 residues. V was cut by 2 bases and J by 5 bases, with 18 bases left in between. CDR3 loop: CASSYITNSVSETQYF. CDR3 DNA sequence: TGTGCCAGCAGTTACATAACCAACTCAGTATCCGAGACCCAGTACTTC.